This T cell receptor beta chain appears in the sequencing data of a study of T-cell reconstitution after alpha-beta-depleted transplantation in children. This clonotype was detected ten times or more. Unique molecular identifiers were incorporated into the prepared TCRbeta library. TCRdb reanalysed the PCR reads using MiXCR and keeps one entry per CDR3 protein. The table records some 240,000 distinct CDR3 sequences, 9.7% of them present only once. Material: PBMCs from the stem cell graft donor, obtained from the stem cell graft. The receptor's source is a human donor who donated a stem cell graft to a child with SCID.

CDR3 protein: CSASKRIYEQYF. As DNA, the CDR3 is TGCAGTGCTAGTAAAAGGATATACGAGCAGTACTTC. This rearrangement joins TRBV20-1 to TRBJ2-7, with unresolved D. From germline, CDR1 is DFQATT and CDR2 SNEGSKA (reference sequence). The CDR3 is 12 residues long. V lost 3 bases, J lost 4 bases, and 10 bases lay in between.